These T cell receptor beta chains were read from a single sample in a study of T cell repertoires in cytomegalovirus infection. MiXCR, applied by TCRdb to the reads, yields one record per CDR3 protein. This sample has hundreds of thousands of distinct CDR3 sequences, with roughly a sixth found just once. The material sequenced was PBMCs. These TCRs come from a human donor in good health (CMV status not recorded). Some clones in this sample may be carry-over from other donors' samples. Each CDR3 is given with its conserved first and last residue. The order of the fields is J gene, clone size, D gene, V gene, CDR3 DNA, CDR3 protein. A D gene is named only where the DNA matches it firmly. Some rows have no size entry. The others give once, few or many, or a class for an expanded clone.

>TRBJ2-1|few|TRBD2|TRBV28
TGTGCCAGCAGTTTTGTCGGGGGGGCCTTGTTCTACAATGAGCAGTTCTTC
CASSFVGGALFYNEQFF
>TRBJ2-1|.|TRBD2|TRBV20-1
TGCAGTGCTAGGGTTTTTGCTAGCGGGGGGACCAGCTCCTACAATGAGCAGTTCTTC
CSARVFASGGTSSYNEQFF
>TRBJ2-7|.|.|TRBV6-5
TGTGCCAGCAGTTACTCCGCCATCGGCCTCTACGAGCAGTACTTC
CASSYSAIGLYEQYF
>TRBJ2-7|.|.|TRBV28
TGTGCCAGCAGTTTACCAGGGGTTGGGTTCTACGAGCAGTACTTC
CASSLPGVGFYEQYF
>TRBJ2-7|many|TRBD1|TRBV4-3
TGCGCCAGCAGCCAAGATAGGGGGACAGGGGCTGCCTACGAGCAGTACTTC
CASSQDRGTGAAYEQYF
>TRBJ2-7|few|.|TRBV7-9
TGTGCCAGCAGCTCGACCGGACGGAACGCCTACGAGCAGTACTTC
CASSSTGRNAYEQYF
>TRBJ2-1|.|TRBD2|TRBV5-1
TGCGCCAGCAGCTTGGCCCCTAGCGGGGGGGCAGGGGGTGAGCAGTTCTTC
CASSLAPSGGAGGEQFF
>TRBJ1-6|.|.|TRBV20-1
TGCAGTGCTAGAGATCGTGGGGCGGACTGGAGGTCACCCCTCCACTTT
CSARDRGADWRSPLHF
>TRBJ2-1|many|.|TRBV7-2
TGTGCCAGCAGTTTCTATTATGTTACTGAGCAGTTCTTC
CASSFYYVTEQFF
>TRBJ2-1|.|.|TRBV25-1
TGTGCCAGCAGGGAAGGGACGGCGATCTACAATGAGCAGTTCTTC
CASREGTAIYNEQFF
>TRBJ1-5|.|.|TRBV3-1
TGTGCCAGCAGCCAAAACGGGAATCAGCCCCAGCATTTT
CASSQNGNQPQHF
>TRBJ1-2|many|.|TRBV28
TGCGCGGGGGGATCTAACTATGGCTACACCTTC
CAGGSNYGYTF
>TRBJ2-5|.|.|TRBV9
TGTGCCAGCAGCCCTAGTGGGGGAAAGTCGAAAGAGACCCAGTACTTC
CASSPSGGKSKETQYF
>TRBJ1-1|.|.|TRBV6-2/TRBV6-3
TGTGCCAGTAGCGCCCCGGGACAACCCTTTGAAGCTTTCTTT
CASSAPGQPFEAFF
>TRBJ2-3|.|TRBD2|TRBV20-1
TGCAGTGTCCCGCCCCGGGGGACTAGCGTGACGCAGTATTTT
CSVPPRGTSVTQYF
>TRBJ2-1|.|TRBD2|TRBV4-1
TGCGCCAGCAGCCACGGACTAGCGGGGGGGGACAATGAGCAGTTCTTC
CASSHGLAGGDNEQFF
>TRBJ1-3|.|.|TRBV7-6
TGTGCCAGCAGCTTCCCTCTTCCGGGGCTTCGGTCCTCTGGAAACACCATATATTTT
CASSFPLPGLRSSGNTIYF
>TRBJ2-5|many|.|TRBV7-2
TGTGCCAGCAGCCTCCCAGGCACTAGTCGTTCACTTGTGGAGACCCAGTACTTC
CASSLPGTSRSLVETQYF
>TRBJ2-5|.|.|TRBV5-1
TGCGCCAGCAGCCCCGGCCGGAACTTTCAAGAGACCCAGTACTTC
CASSPGRNFQETQYF
>TRBJ2-1|many|TRBD2|TRBV7-8
TGTGCCAGCAGACCCCCGGAGTCGCTAGCGGGGGGCCGAAATGAGCAGTTCTTC
CASRPPESLAGGRNEQFF
>TRBJ2-7|.|.|TRBV5-1
TGCGCCAGCAGCTTGGGAGGGGCGGCCTACGAGCAGTACTTC
CASSLGGAAYEQYF
>TRBJ2-1|.|.|TRBV27
TGTGCCAGCAGCCTCTGGGGGCTGAGCAATGAGCAGTTCTTC
CASSLWGLSNEQFF
>TRBJ2-2|many|.|TRBV7-2
TGTGCCAGCAGGCCCGCAGGACATAACACCGGGGAGCTGTTTTTT
CASRPAGHNTGELFF
>TRBJ2-1|many|TRBD2|TRBV12-3/TRBV12-4
TGTGCCAGCAGTCCCCTTCTAGCGGGGGGGCTCAATGAGCAGTTCTTC
CASSPLLAGGLNEQFF
>TRBJ1-5|.|.|TRBV5-1
TGCGCCAGCAGCTTGGTTGATGGGGGACAGCCCCAGCATTTT
CASSLVDGGQPQHF
>TRBJ2-1|.|TRBD2|TRBV6-4
TGTGCCAACGGACTAGCGGGGTGGGATGAGCAGTTCTTC
CANGLAGWDEQFF
>TRBJ1-3|few|TRBD1|TRBV7-9
TGTGCCAGCAGCTTGGACAGGGGACCCGGAAACACCATATATTTT
CASSLDRGPGNTIYF
>TRBJ1-6|many|TRBD1|TRBV6-1
TGTGCCAGCAGGGGACGAACAGGGGGCTTTGGCAATTCACCCCTCCACTTT
CASRGRTGGFGNSPLHF
>TRBJ2-1|.|TRBD1|TRBV5-4
TGTGCCAGCAGCTCCCGGACAGGACTTTACAATGAGCAGTTCTTC
CASSSRTGLYNEQFF
>TRBJ2-6|many|.|TRBV6-2/TRBV6-3
TGTGCCAGCAGTTACTTCGGGACAGGGGCCAACGTCCTGACTTTC
CASSYFGTGANVLTF
>TRBJ2-6|few|.|TRBV28
TGTGCCAGCGTTAAAACGGGGTCTGGGGCCAACGTCCTGACTTTC
CASVKTGSGANVLTF
>TRBJ2-1|few|.|TRBV9
TGTGCCAGCAGCGTAGCTAGCGCTAGCTCCTACAATGAGCAGTTCTTC
CASSVASASSYNEQFF
>TRBJ1-4|.|.|TRBV20-1
TGCAGTGTTCAGAGTGGCTCTTTTGACGAAAAACTGTTTTTT
CSVQSGSFDEKLFF
>TRBJ1-5|few|.|TRBV28
TGTGCCAGCAGTTTATCTGCAGGGCCCCATCAGCCCCAGCATTTT
CASSLSAGPHQPQHF
>TRBJ2-3|many|.|TRBV7-2
TGTGCCAGCAGCCCCGAGGACTTTCCCGGAACGCAGTATTTT
CASSPEDFPGTQYF
>TRBJ2-1|.|.|TRBV5-1
TGCGCCAGCCCCGCTTGGGACGGGCGGTCGAGTGAGCAGTTCTTC
CASPAWDGRSSEQFF
>TRBJ2-1|few|.|TRBV11-3
TGTGCCAGCAGCAAACGGGCCTACAATGAGCAGTTCTTC
CASSKRAYNEQFF
>TRBJ1-4|few|TRBD1|TRBV12-3/TRBV12-4
TGTGCCAGCAGTCCCGGACAGGGTTTACAAAAACTGTTTTTT
CASSPGQGLQKLFF
>TRBJ2-6|.|TRBD1|TRBV2
TGTGCCAGCAGCGCGGACAGGGCTGGGGCCAACGTCCTGACTTTC
CASSADRAGANVLTF
>TRBJ1-2|.|.|TRBV20-1
TGCGGACACCCGGGGGGCAGTCTCTATGGCTACACCTTC
CGHPGGSLYGYTF
>TRBJ1-2|few|.|TRBV7-9
TGTGCCAGCAGCCGAGGGCTTACCGTCTATGGCTACACCTTC
CASSRGLTVYGYTF